Listed here is a single TCR beta chain. This sample was included in a study of blood T cell repertoires in COVID-19. Turning to the study itself: The origin of the acute and convalescent COVID-19 samples was the United States, Italy and Spain.

The protocol was immunoSEQ multiplex PCR, while the TCRdb copy is restricted to in-frame clones and leaves out a portion. The sample yields under 250,000 clones, roughly 85% seen once. Sequencing was done on a sample of peripheral blood. This receptor was taken from a man aged 50 to 59 with COVID-19, enrolled during active disease.

In DNA, the CDR3 is TGTGCCATCAGCCCTAGCGGGGAGAACACCGGGGAGCTGTTTTTT. This encodes CAISPSGENTGELFF. This chain links TRBV10-3 with TRBJ2-2, with 9 bases identical to TRBD2. This CDR3 contains 15 residues. V trimming: 6 bases; J trimming: 1 base; junction bases outside the gene matches: 3. Germline V gene sequence: CDR1 ENHRY, CDR2 SYGVKD.